A single sample gave rise to the 3 T cell receptor beta chains below, sequenced in a study of blood T cell repertoires in COVID-19. The method was immunoSEQ multiplex PCR; TCRdb's version includes in-frame clones alone and lacks a portion of them. The repertoire holds just under 150,000 clones, with approximately 80% as singletons. The sample consisted of peripheral blood. The receptor set was obtained from a human donor in a cohort sampled during active COVID-19.

This sequence joins TRBV10-3 and TRBJ2-3, with 8 positions matching TRBD2. CDR3 size: 13 residues. V lost 7 bases, J lost 1 base, and 1 base stayed unmatched. Germline assignment: CDR1 ENHRY and CDR2 SYGVKD. In DNA form, the CDR3 reads TGTGCCATCAATAGCGGGGGCACAGATACGCAGTATTTT. It translates to CAINSGGTDTQYF.

This chain links TRBV2 with TRBJ2-3; 7 bases fit TRBD2. Trimming took 7 bases from V and 2 from J; bases not matched to a gene: 3. The germline V gene encodes CDR1 SNHLY and CDR2 FYNNEI. The CDR3 runs 13 residues. This CDR3 is CASIGTNTDTQYF. The CDR3 DNA reads TGTGCCAGCATTGGGACTAACACAGATACGCAGTATTTT.

In nucleotides, the CDR3 is TGTGCCAGCAGTCAGGAGCGGCACTACACAGATACGCAGTATTTT. This translates into CASSQERHYTDTQYF. The chain combines TRBV2 with TRBJ2-3; weak D call: TRBD2 (5 bases). Trimming cost V 5 bases and J 2 bases, with 14 bases left between them. CDR3 size: 15 residues. In germline, CDR1 is SNHLY, CDR2 FYNNEI.